These T cell receptor beta chains were read from a single sample in a study of T cells after yellow fever vaccination. Using its own MiXCR run on the 5' RACE reads, TCRdb lists one record per CDR3 protein. Of fewer than 450,000 distinct CDR3 sequences in the sample, approximately 3.9% are singletons; the top ten hold less than 25%. The sample consisted of PBMCs, taken 5 days after the yellow fever booster vaccination. The receptors here all came from a young man who received the YFV17D yellow fever vaccine. Each CDR3 is given with its conserved first and last residue. Each record gives: J gene, D gene, clone size, V gene, CDR3 DNA, CDR3 protein. D genes are given only for firm matches. Size tells how often a clone was seen (once, few, many) or the class of an expanded clone, and some rows leave it out.

j_gene: TRBJ1-6; d_gene: TRBD1; abundance: -; v_gene: TRBV4-2; CDR3nt: TGTGCCAGCAGCCCGGGACAGAAAGATAATTCACCCCTCCACTTT; CDR3aa: CASSPGQKDNSPLHF
j_gene: TRBJ1-1; d_gene: TRBD1; abundance: few; v_gene: TRBV12-3/TRBV12-4; CDR3nt: TGTGCCAGCAGTTTGCAGGGGCGATTTGGGGCTACTATCCAGGGGGTAAAAGCTTTCTTT; CDR3aa: CASSLQGRFGATIQGVKAFF
j_gene: TRBJ2-3; d_gene: TRBD2; abundance: -; v_gene: TRBV9; CDR3nt: TGTGCCAGCAGCACCTTAGCGGGTTCAGATACGCAGTATTTT; CDR3aa: CASSTLAGSDTQYF
j_gene: TRBJ1-6; d_gene: -; abundance: many; v_gene: TRBV7-2; CDR3nt: TGTGCCAGCAGTTCGGGGCCCGCCTCCTATAATTCACCCCTCCACTTT; CDR3aa: CASSSGPASYNSPLHF
j_gene: TRBJ1-2; d_gene: -; abundance: -; v_gene: TRBV12-3/TRBV12-4; CDR3nt: TGTGCCAGCAGTTTCAATCCCAAGGGGGTAGGCTACACCTTC; CDR3aa: CASSFNPKGVGYTF
j_gene: TRBJ2-6; d_gene: -; abundance: -; v_gene: TRBV7-9; CDR3nt: TGTGCCAGCAGCTTTTGGGTTAGTGGGGCCAACGTCCTGACTTTC; CDR3aa: CASSFWVSGANVLTF
j_gene: TRBJ1-2; d_gene: -; abundance: -; v_gene: TRBV27; CDR3nt: TGTGCCAGCAGTCAATGGGTCGAATCCCCTGGTGGCTACACCTTC; CDR3aa: CASSQWVESPGGYTF
j_gene: TRBJ2-3; d_gene: TRBD2; abundance: many; v_gene: TRBV6-5; CDR3nt: TGTGCCAGCACGACTAGCCGTTACACAGATACGCAGTATTTT; CDR3aa: CASTTSRYTDTQYF
j_gene: TRBJ2-3; d_gene: -; abundance: many; v_gene: TRBV9; CDR3nt: TGTGCCAGCAGCGTAGCGCCCGCAGATACGCAGTATTTT; CDR3aa: CASSVAPADTQYF
j_gene: TRBJ2-4; d_gene: TRBD1; abundance: few; v_gene: TRBV5-6; CDR3nt: TGTGCCAGCAGCAGGGACAGGTTAGCCAAAAACATTCAGTACTTC; CDR3aa: CASSRDRLAKNIQYF
j_gene: TRBJ2-1; d_gene: -; abundance: -; v_gene: TRBV10-2; CDR3nt: TGCGCCAGCAGTGAGTGGCAACATGAGCAGTTCTTC; CDR3aa: CASSEWQHEQFF
j_gene: TRBJ2-1; d_gene: TRBD2; abundance: many; v_gene: TRBV5-1; CDR3nt: TGCGCCAGCAGCTTGTCGGCTAGCGGGGGGGCAATCTACAATGAGCAGTTCTTC; CDR3aa: CASSLSASGGAIYNEQFF
j_gene: TRBJ2-7; d_gene: TRBD1; abundance: -; v_gene: TRBV7-2; CDR3nt: TGTGCCAGCAGCTTAAACTCCGGGACAGGGGGCTACGAGCAGTACTTC; CDR3aa: CASSLNSGTGGYEQYF
j_gene: TRBJ2-5; d_gene: -; abundance: few; v_gene: TRBV29-1; CDR3nt: TGCAGCGCCGGAAACGGACACCAGATGGAAGAGACCCAGTACTTC; CDR3aa: CSAGNGHQMEETQYF
j_gene: TRBJ2-3; d_gene: TRBD2; abundance: -; v_gene: TRBV6-2/TRBV6-3; CDR3nt: TGTGCCAGCAGTCCTGCGGGGGACTACACAGATACGCAGTATTTT; CDR3aa: CASSPAGDYTDTQYF
j_gene: TRBJ2-2; d_gene: -; abundance: -; v_gene: TRBV14; CDR3nt: -; CDR3aa: CASSPDRRAGELFF
j_gene: TRBJ2-2; d_gene: -; abundance: many; v_gene: TRBV25-1; CDR3nt: TGTGCCAGCAGGGGGGACACCGGGGAGCTGTTTTTT; CDR3aa: CASRGDTGELFF
j_gene: TRBJ2-3; d_gene: TRBD2; abundance: many; v_gene: TRBV7-9; CDR3nt: TGTGCCAGCGGCCTTCTGGCGGGGGGGCCGAATACGCAGTATTTT; CDR3aa: CASGLLAGGPNTQYF
j_gene: TRBJ2-2; d_gene: -; abundance: few; v_gene: TRBV7-9; CDR3nt: TGTGCCAGCAGCCCCCGGCGGGCGCCGAACACCGGGGAGCTGTTTTTT; CDR3aa: CASSPRRAPNTGELFF
j_gene: TRBJ2-1; d_gene: -; abundance: few; v_gene: TRBV4-2; CDR3nt: TGTGCCAGCAGGTCCGGGGGACGGCAGTTCTTC; CDR3aa: CASRSGGRQFF
j_gene: TRBJ2-5; d_gene: TRBD2; abundance: -; v_gene: TRBV6-6; CDR3nt: TGTGCCAGCAGTGGGACTAGCGGGGGCCAGACCCAGTACTTC; CDR3aa: CASSGTSGGQTQYF